This T cell receptor (beta chain) was captured by sequencing in a study of cytomegalovirus exposure and HLA in healthy donors. Sequencing was performed with immunoSEQ multiplex PCR; in TCRdb, only in-frame clones are kept and a portion is missing. The table lists 80,000 to 95,000 clones, around 96% of them singletons. Germline V gives CDR1 WSHSY, CDR2 SAAADI. CDR3 size: 13 residues. V was trimmed by 7 bases and J by 0 bases, leaving 7 bases between them. V and J are TRBV10-2 and TRBJ1-3; D is ambiguous. Sequencing was carried out using PBMCs. This clonotype was sampled from a woman between 18 and 29 years old in good health and CMV-seronegative. Here the CDR3 DNA reads TGCGCCAGCACAGACAACTCTGGAAACACCATATATTTT. Amino acids: CASTDNSGNTIYF.